This T cell receptor beta chain was documented in a study of OX40 agonist ivuxolimab in advanced cancers. About the research overall: Ivuxolimab, an agonistic anti-OX40 (CD134) antibody, was given to patients. Partial responses were achieved by three patients, of whom one had hepatocellular carcinoma and two had cutaneous melanoma. The study, taken as a whole, reports: CD8+ T cells averaged more expanded clones than CD4+.

Any history of autoimmune disease or systemic immunosuppression disqualified patients. Germline V gives CDR1 MDHEN, CDR2 SYDVKM. The length of the CDR3 is 13 residues. V dropped 6 bases and J dropped 4 bases, with 12 bases sitting between them. This clone came up a few times. Antigen unknown. This table comes from immunoSEQ multiplex PCR, and its TCRdb copy is limited to in-frame clones, with some not included. The profile shows approximately 100,000 clones, over 75% of them singletons. The clonotype comes from an adult with an advanced solid tumor such as melanoma, head and neck, liver or kidney cancer. The sequences come from CD4+ or CD8+ T cells sorted from blood, collected in a trial of the OX40 agonist ivuxolimab. This chain uses TRBV28 with TRBJ1-2, with a weak D call TRBD1 (5 bases). The DNA for the CDR3 is TGTGCCAGCAGCCCTGGGACGGTCTATGGCTACACCTTC. Protein product: CASSPGTVYGYTF.